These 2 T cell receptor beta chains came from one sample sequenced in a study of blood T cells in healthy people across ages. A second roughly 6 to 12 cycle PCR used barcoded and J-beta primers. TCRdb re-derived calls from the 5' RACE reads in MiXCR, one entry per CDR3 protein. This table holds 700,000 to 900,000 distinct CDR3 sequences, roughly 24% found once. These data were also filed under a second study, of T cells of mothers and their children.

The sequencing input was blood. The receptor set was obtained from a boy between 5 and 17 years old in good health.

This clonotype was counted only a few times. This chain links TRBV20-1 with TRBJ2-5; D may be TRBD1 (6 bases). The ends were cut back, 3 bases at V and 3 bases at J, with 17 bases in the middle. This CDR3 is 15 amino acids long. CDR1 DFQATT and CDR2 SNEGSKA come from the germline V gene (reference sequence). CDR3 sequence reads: CSARRGQSGEETQYF. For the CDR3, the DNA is TGCAGTGCTAGGAGAGGACAGAGCGGAGAAGAGACCCAGTACTTC.

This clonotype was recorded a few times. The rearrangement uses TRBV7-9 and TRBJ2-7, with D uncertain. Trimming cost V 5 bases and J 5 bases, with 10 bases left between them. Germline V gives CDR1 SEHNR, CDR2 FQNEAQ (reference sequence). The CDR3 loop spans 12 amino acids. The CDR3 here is CASSVSRNEQYF. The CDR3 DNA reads TGTGCCAGCAGCGTCTCAAGGAACGAGCAGTACTTC.